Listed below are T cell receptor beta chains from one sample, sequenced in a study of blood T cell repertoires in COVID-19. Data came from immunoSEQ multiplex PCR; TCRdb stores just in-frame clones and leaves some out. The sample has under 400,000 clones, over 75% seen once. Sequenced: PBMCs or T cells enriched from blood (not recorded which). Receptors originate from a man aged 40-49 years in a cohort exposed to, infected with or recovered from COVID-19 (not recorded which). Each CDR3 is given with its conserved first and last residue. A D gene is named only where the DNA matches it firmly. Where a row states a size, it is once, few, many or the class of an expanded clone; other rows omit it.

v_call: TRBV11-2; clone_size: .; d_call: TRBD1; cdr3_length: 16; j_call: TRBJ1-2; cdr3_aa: CASSLGGGQGTYGYTF; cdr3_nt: TGTGCCAGCAGCTTAGGGGGCGGACAGGGAACATATGGCTACACCTTC
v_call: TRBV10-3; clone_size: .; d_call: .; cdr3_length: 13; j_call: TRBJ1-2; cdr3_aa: CANQGGMGYGYTF; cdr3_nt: TGTGCCAACCAGGGCGGAATGGGCTATGGCTACACCTTC
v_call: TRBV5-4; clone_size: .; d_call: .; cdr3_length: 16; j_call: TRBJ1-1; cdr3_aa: CASSEGGQIWGTEAFF; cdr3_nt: TGTGCCAGCAGCGAGGGAGGTCAGATCTGGGGGACTGAAGCTTTCTTT
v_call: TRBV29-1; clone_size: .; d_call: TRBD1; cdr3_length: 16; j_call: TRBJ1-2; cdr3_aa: CSVGQGLGATGYGYTF; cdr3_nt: TGCAGCGTTGGACAGGGGCTAGGGGCTACCGGGTATGGCTACACCTTC
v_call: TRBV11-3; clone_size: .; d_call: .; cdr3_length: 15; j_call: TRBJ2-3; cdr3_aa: CASSLGGEVTDTQYF; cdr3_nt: TGTGCCAGCAGCTTAGGGGGCGAAGTGACAGATACGCAGTATTTT
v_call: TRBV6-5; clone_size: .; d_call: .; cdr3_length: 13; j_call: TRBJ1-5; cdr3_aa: CASMTSGNQPQHF; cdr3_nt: TGTGCCAGCATGACCTCGGGGAATCAGCCCCAGCATTTT
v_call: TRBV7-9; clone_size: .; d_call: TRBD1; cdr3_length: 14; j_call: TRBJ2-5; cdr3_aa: CASSFAGGPGTQYF; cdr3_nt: TGTGCCAGCAGCTTTGCAGGGGGCCCGGGGACCCAGTACTTC
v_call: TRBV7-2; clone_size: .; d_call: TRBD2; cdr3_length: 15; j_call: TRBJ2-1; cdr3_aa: CASSTGLAGGNEQFF; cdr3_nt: TGTGCCAGCAGCACCGGACTAGCGGGAGGCAATGAGCAGTTCTTC
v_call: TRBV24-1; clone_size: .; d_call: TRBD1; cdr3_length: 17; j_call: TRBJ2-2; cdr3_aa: CATSGEQGFGNTGELFF; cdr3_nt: TGTGCCACCAGTGGCGAACAGGGGTTTGGAAACACCGGGGAGCTGTTTTTT
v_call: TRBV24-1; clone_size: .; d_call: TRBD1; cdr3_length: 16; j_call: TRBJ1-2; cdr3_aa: CATSDPGTGSKVSYTF; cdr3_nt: TGTGCCACCAGTGATCCTGGGACAGGAAGTAAAGTATCCTACACCTTC
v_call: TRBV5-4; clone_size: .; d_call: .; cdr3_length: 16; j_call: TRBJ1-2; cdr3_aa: CASSTGGGKGVNGYTF; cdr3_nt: TGTGCCAGCAGCACGGGAGGGGGGAAAGGAGTAAATGGCTACACCTTC
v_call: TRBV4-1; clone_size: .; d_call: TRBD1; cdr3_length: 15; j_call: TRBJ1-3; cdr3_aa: CASSPGQGMGNTIYF; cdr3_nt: TGCGCCAGCAGCCCGGGACAGGGGATGGGAAACACCATATATTTT
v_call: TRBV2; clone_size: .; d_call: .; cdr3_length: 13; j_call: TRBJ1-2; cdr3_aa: CASKDSINYGYTF; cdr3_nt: TGTGCCAGCAAGGACAGCATAAACTATGGCTACACCTTC
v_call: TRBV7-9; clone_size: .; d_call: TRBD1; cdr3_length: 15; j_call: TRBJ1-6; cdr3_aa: CASSPRQGTNSPLHF; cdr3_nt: TGTGCCAGCAGCCCCAGACAGGGGACTAATTCACCCCTCCACTTT
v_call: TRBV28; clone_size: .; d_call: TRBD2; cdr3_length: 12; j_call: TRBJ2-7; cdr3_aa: CASTGGMNEQYF; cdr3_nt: TGTGCCAGCACGGGGGGTATGAACGAGCAGTACTTC
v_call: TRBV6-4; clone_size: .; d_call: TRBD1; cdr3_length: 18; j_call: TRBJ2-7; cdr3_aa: CASSDTQSAGTGFYEQYF; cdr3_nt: TGTGCCAGCAGTGACACGCAATCCGCCGGGACAGGTTTCTACGAGCAGTACTTC
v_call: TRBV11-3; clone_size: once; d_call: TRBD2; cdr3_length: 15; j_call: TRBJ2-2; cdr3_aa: CASSLSGRDTGELFF; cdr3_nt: TGTGCCAGCAGCTTGAGCGGGAGAGACACCGGGGAGCTGTTTTTT
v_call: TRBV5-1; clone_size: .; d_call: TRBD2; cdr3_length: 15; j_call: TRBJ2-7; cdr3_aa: CASSPLAGGPNEQYF; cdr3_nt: TGCGCCAGCAGCCCCTTAGCGGGAGGGCCTAACGAGCAGTACTTC
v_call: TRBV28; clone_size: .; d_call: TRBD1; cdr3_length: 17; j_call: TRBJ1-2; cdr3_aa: CASSFDREVVVPGGYTF; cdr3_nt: TGTGCCAGCAGTTTCGACAGGGAGGTTGTGGTCCCTGGTGGCTACACCTTC
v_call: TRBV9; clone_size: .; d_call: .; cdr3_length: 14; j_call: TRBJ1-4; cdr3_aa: CASSVAATNEKLFF; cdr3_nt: TGTGCCAGCAGCGTAGCGGCAACTAATGAAAAACTGTTTTTT
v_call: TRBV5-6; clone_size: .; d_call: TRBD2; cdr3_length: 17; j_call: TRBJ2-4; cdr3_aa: CASSLAGAGGAKNIQYF; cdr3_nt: TGTGCCAGCAGCTTGGCCGGAGCGGGAGGGGCCAAAAACATTCAGTACTTC
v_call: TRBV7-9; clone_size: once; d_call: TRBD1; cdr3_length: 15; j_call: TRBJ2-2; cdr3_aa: CASSLGQAGTGELFF; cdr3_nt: TGTGCCAGCAGCTTGGGACAGGCGGGCACCGGGGAGCTGTTTTTT
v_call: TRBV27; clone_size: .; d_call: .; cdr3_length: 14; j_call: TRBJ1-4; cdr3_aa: CASSEGSARVKLFF; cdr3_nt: TGTGCCAGCAGTGAAGGCTCGGCGAGGGTAAAACTGTTTTTT
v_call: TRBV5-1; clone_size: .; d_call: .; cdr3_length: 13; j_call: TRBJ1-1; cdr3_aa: CASSTGIDTEAFF; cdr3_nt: TGCGCCAGTTCCACAGGGATTGACACTGAAGCTTTCTTT
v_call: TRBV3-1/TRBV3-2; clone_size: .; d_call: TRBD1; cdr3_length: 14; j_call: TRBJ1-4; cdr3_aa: CASSLRTGSEKLFF; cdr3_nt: TGTGCCAGCAGCCTACGGACAGGGTCCGAAAAACTGTTTTTT
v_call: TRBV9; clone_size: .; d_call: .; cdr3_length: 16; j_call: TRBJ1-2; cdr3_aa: CASSVGLRGERYGYTF; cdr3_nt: TGTGCCAGCAGCGTAGGGCTACGGGGGGAGAGGTATGGCTACACCTTC
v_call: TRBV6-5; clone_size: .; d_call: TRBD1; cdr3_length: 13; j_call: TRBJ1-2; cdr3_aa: CASSYSQGVGYTF; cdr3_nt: TGTGCCAGCAGTTACTCCCAGGGGGTTGGCTACACCTTC
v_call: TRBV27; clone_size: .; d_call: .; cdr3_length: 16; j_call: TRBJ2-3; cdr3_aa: CASSQPGGPGTDTQYF; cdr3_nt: TGTGCCAGCAGTCAACCAGGGGGGCCCGGGACAGATACGCAGTATTTT
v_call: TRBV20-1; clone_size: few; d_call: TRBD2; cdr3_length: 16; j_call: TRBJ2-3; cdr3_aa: CSASLLTSGRQDTQYF; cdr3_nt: TGCAGTGCTAGTCTCCTGACTAGCGGGAGGCAAGATACGCAGTATTTT
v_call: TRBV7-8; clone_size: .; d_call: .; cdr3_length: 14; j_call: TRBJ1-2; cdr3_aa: CASSTGGANYGYTF; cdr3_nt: TGTGCCAGCAGCACTGGCGGGGCTAACTATGGCTACACCTTC
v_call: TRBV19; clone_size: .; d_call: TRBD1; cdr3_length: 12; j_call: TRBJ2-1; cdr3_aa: CASRDRGDEQFF; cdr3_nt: TGTGCCAGTAGGGACAGGGGCGATGAGCAGTTCTTC
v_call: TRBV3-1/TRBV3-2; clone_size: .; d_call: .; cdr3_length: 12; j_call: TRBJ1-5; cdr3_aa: CASSQGQQPQHF; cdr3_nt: TGTGCCAGCAGCCAAGGGCAGCAGCCCCAGCATTTT
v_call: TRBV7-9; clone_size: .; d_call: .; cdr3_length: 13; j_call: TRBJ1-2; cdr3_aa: CASRPGSGYGYTF; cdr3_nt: TGTGCCAGCCGACCGGGATCCGGCTATGGCTACACCTTC
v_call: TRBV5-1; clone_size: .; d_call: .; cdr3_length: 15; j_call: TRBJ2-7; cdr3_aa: CASSLLSNAPYEQYF; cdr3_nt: TGCGCCAGCAGCTTACTATCCAACGCACCCTACGAGCAGTACTTC
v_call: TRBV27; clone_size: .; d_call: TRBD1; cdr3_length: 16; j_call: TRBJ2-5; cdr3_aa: CASSSAGQGIRGTQYF; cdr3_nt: TGTGCCAGCAGTTCGGCGGGACAGGGCATTCGGGGGACCCAGTACTTC
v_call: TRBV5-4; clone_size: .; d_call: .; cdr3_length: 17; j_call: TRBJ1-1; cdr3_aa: CASSFGGALQANTEAFF; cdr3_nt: TGTGCCAGCAGCTTTGGGGGGGCGCTTCAAGCGAACACTGAAGCTTTCTTT
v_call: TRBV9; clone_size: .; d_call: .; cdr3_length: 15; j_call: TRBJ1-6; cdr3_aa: CASTPGVARNSPLHF; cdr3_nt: TGTGCCAGCACACCGGGGGTAGCTCGCAATTCACCCCTCCACTTT
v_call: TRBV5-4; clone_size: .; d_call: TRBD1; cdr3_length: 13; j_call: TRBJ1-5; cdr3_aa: CASSQGQGQPQHF; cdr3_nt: TGTGCCAGCAGCCAGGGACAGGGGCAGCCCCAGCATTTT
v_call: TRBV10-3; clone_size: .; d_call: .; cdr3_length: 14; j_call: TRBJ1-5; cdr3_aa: CAISESIGNQPQHF; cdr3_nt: TGTGCCATCAGTGAGTCCATTGGCAATCAGCCCCAGCATTTT
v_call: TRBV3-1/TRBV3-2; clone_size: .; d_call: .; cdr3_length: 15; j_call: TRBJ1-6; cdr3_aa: CASSQGTTGISPLHF; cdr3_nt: TGTGCCAGCAGCCAGGGGACGACAGGAATTTCACCCCTCCACTTT
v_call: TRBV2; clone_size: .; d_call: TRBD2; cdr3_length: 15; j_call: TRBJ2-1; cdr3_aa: CASTTGTSGSMSTFF; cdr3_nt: TGTGCCAGCACGACCGGGACTAGCGGGAGTATGAGCACCTTCTTC
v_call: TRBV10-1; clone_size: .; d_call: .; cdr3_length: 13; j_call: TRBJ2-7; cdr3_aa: CASSMSGSYEQYF; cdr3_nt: TGCGCCAGCAGCATGAGCGGCTCCTACGAGCAGTACTTC
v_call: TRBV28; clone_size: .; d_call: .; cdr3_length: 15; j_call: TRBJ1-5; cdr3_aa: CASSREGRLNQPQHF; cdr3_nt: TGTGCCAGCAGTAGGGAGGGACGGCTTAATCAGCCCCAGCATTTT